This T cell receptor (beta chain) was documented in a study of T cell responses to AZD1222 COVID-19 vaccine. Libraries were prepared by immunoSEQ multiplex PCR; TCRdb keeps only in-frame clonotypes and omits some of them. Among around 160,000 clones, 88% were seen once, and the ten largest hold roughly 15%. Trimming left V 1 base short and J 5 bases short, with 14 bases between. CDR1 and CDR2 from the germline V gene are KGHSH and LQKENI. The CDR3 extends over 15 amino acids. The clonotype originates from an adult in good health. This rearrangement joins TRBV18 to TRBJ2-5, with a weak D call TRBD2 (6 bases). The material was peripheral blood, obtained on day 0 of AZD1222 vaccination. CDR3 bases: TGTGCCAGCTCACCACAGAACGGAGGGCGGGAGACCCAGTACTTC. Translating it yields CASSPQNGGRETQYF. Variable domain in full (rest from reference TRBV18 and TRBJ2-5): NAGVMQNPRHLVRRRGQEARLRCSPMKGHSHVYWYRQLPEEGLKFMVYLQKENIIDESGMPKERFSAEFPKEGPSILRIQQVVRGDSAAYFCASSPQNGGRETQYFGPGTRLLVL.